This T cell receptor (beta chain) was captured by sequencing in a study of regulatory T cells in long-lasting Graves disease. General study points: Newly diagnosed patients shared 950 to 1,000 public clonotypes; persistent patients shared around 2,800.

Noted time point: newly diagnosed GD, antithyroid drugs for less than 3 months. The TCR library was prepared using RNA isolated from PBMCs. The germline V gene has CDR1 SGHRS and CDR2 YFSETQ. CDR3 length equals 15 residues. Trimming took off 0 bases at V and 5 bases at J, with 14 bases between the two ends. In the case of this clonotype: Its antigen is unknown.

Building the TCR beta libraries relied on iRepertoire HTBI primers, and CDR3 regions underwent Arm-PCR. Each CDR3 protein is one row after TCRdb ran MiXCR on the multiplex PCR reads. This sample carries about 420,000 distinct CDR3 sequences, around 17% of them seen once, and the ten largest clones take 23%. This sample also appeared in a second study, on T cells in Graves' hyperthyroidism and ophthalmopathy.

This clonotype was obtained from a woman in her late teens or twenties with Graves disease. The chain is built from TRBV5-1 and TRBJ2-5, with no clear D. The sequenced sample was peripheral blood mononuclear cells (PBMCs), obtained at new diagnosis, from a patient treated with antithyroid drugs. CDR3 loop: CASSLAATSSETQYF. CDR3 DNA sequence: TGCGCCAGCAGCTTGGCCGCTACCTCATCGGAGACCCAGTACTTC. The entire variable domain, with the rest obtained from reference TRBV5-1 and TRBJ2-5, is as follows: KAGVTQTPRYLIKTRGQQVTLSCSPISGHRSVSWYQQTPGQGLQFLFEYFSETQRNKGNFPGRFSGRQFSNSRSEMNVSTLELGDSALYLCASSLAATSSETQYFGPGTRLLVL.